One and the same sample provided the 10 T cell receptor beta chains below, sequenced in a study of blood T cell repertoires in COVID-19. The protocol was immunoSEQ multiplex PCR, while the TCRdb copy is restricted to in-frame clones and leaves out a portion. Here the sample spans more than 100,000 clones, approximately 89% being singletons. Material for sequencing was peripheral blood. The receptors were gathered from a woman aged 80 or over in a cohort sampled during active COVID-19.

This chain links TRBV28 with TRBJ2-1; D is uncertain. CDR1 MDHEN and CDR2 SYDVKM come from the germline V gene. The CDR3 loop spans 15 amino acids. The germline V and J ends were trimmed by 5 bases and 5 bases, with 16 bases remaining between them. The CDR3 DNA is TGTGCCAGCAGTATCTCCAAGCTGGGCAACAATGAGCAGTTCTTC. Translation gives CASSISKLGNNEQFF. Drawing the rest from reference TRBV28 and TRBJ2-1, the complete variable domain is DVKVTQSSRYLVKRTGEKVFLECVQDMDHENMFWYRQDPGLGLRLIYFSYDVKMKEKGDIPEGYSVSREKKERFSLILESASTNQTSMYLCASSISKLGNNEQFFGPGTRLTVL.

The rearrangement uses TRBV28 and TRBJ1-2; the match to TRBD1 covers 9 bases. CDR3 length: 13 residues. Trimming took 6 bases from V and 6 from J; bases not matched to a gene: 5. Germline V gene lookup returns CDR1 MDHEN and CDR2 SYDVKM. The CDR3 region has the DNA TGTGCCAGCAGAACCACAGGGGGCCATGGCTACACCTTC. Translated, it gives CASRTTGGHGYTF.

J is TRBJ1-2 and V is TRBV5-8; the match to TRBD1 covers 10 bases. Per germline, CDR1 SGHTS and CDR2 YDEGEE. The ends lost 4 bases at V and 0 bases at J; junction bases unmatched: 6. This CDR3 is built from 16 residues. This CDR3 reads CASSEGQGKSNYGYTF. The CDR3 DNA sequence: TGTGCCAGCAGCGAGGGACAGGGGAAATCTAACTATGGCTACACCTTC.

As for this clone: At one of its ends the junction is not consistent with the germline gene, which may arise from a read error. The DNA of the CDR3 is TGTGCTAGCAGTTTAGGACAGGGTCCCACCTACGAGCAGTACTTC. It is translated as CASSLGQGPTYEQYF. The gene calls are TRBV7-7 and TRBJ2-7; TRBD1 aligns across 8 bases. The germline V gene encodes CDR1 SSHAT and CDR2 FNYEAQ (reference sequence). This CDR3 is 15 amino acids long.

A remark on this clone: The sample holds other DNA sequences that translate to the same CDR3. The V gene is TRBV5-1, the J gene TRBJ2-3; D gene ambiguous. Trimming cost V 4 bases and J 0 bases, with 3 bases left between them. The CDR3 extends over 12 amino acids. CDR1 SGHRS and CDR2 YFSETQ come from the germline V gene. The CDR3 nucleotides read TGCGCCAGCAGCCTAAGCACAGATACGCAGTATTTT. This sequence encodes CASSLSTDTQYF.

The V gene is TRBV10-3, the J gene TRBJ1-2, with a weak D call TRBD1 (5 bases). Germline assignment: CDR1 ENHRY and CDR2 SYGVKD. The CDR3 totals 15 residues. Trimming removed 6 bases at V and 1 base at J, with 15 bases between. In nucleotides, the CDR3 is TGTGCCATCAGCGAACAACAGGAGGGTAACTATGGCTACACCTTC. Encoded protein: CAISEQQEGNYGYTF.

The sample holds one count of this clone. Other DNA variants within this sample encode the same CDR3. The rearrangement uses TRBV9 and TRBJ2-5, with D uncertain. CDR1 is SGDLS and CDR2 is YYNGEE in the germline V gene. This CDR3 has 13 amino acids. The V and J ends lost 0 bases and 3 bases respectively, with 6 bases between them. The CDR3 spells CASSVAVEETQYF. The CDR3 DNA follows: TGTGCCAGCAGCGTAGCTGTTGAAGAGACCCAGTACTTC.

This chain connects TRBV19 to TRBJ2-6, with a possible D match to TRBD1 (6 bases). V was pared by 6 bases and J by 2 bases, with 11 bases between. The CDR3 totals 15 residues. CDR1 LNHDA and CDR2 SQIVND come from the germline V gene (reference sequence). As DNA, the CDR3 is TGTGCCAGTAGGTCGGACAGAGCTGGGGCCAACGTCCTGACTTTC. Translated: CASRSDRAGANVLTF. The variable domain in full, completed from reference TRBV19 and TRBJ2-6, reads DGGITQSPKYLFRKEGQNVTLSCEQNLNHDAMYWYRQDPGQGLRLIYYSQIVNDFQKGDIAEGYSVSREKKESFPLTVTSAQKNPTAFYLCASRSDRAGANVLTFGAGSRLTVL.

The chain uses TRBV7-9 and TRBJ1-4, with D perhaps TRBD1 (5 bases). Trimming took off 3 bases at V and 0 bases at J, with 8 bases between the two ends. This CDR3 has 15 amino acids. CDR1 is SEHNR and CDR2 is FQNEAQ in the germline V gene (reference sequence). CDR3 coding DNA: TGTGCCAGCAGCTTTTGGGGGGCAACTAATGAAAAACTGTTTTTT. Protein sequence: CASSFWGATNEKLFF.

The chain links TRBV24-1 to TRBJ2-3; TRBD2 matches 9 bases. Germline V gene sequence: CDR1 KGHDR, CDR2 SFDVKD. The CDR3 length is 16 residues. V shed 5 bases and J 5 bases; nucleotides not matched to a gene: 10. The DNA of the CDR3 is TGTGCCACCAGTGGCCCTTCGCGGGAGGGCCAAGATACGCAGTATTTT. It yields the protein CATSGPSREGQDTQYF.